A few counts support the clone carrying this T cell receptor beta chain. Its antigen is unknown. These data belong to a study of tumor-infiltrating lymphocytes in localized non-small cell lung cancer. Study-level background: Some samples were collected after neoadjuvant chemotherapy; smokers, never-smokers and several histologies were included. From each patient, both tumor and uninvolved lung, non-adjacent to tumor, were sampled.

This CDR3 spans 10 amino acids. The germline V gene encodes CDR1 DFQATT and CDR2 SNEGSKA (reference sequence). Trimming cost V 3 bases and J 6 bases, with 5 bases left between them. Whole-study results and caveats: Each assay used a separate piece of the same tissue. Immunotypes IM1 and IM2 had similar TCR-derived T-cell fractions.

Sequencing used immunoSEQ multiplex PCR; TCRdb keeps in-frame clones, though not all of them. The table records over 10,000 clones, 80% to 90% of them present only once. This clonotype was obtained from a human donor with non-small cell lung cancer. Sequencing was carried out using uninvolved lung tissue not adjacent to the tumor. The rearrangement uses TRBV20-1 and TRBJ1-2; D not resolved. CDR3 amino acids: CSARSHGYTF. In DNA form, the CDR3 reads TGCAGTGCTAGGTCTCATGGCTACACCTTC.